This T cell receptor beta chain was found in a study of human T cells and chemical hapten exposure. From germline, CDR1 is MNHEY and CDR2 SVGEGT. This CDR3 spans 16 amino acids. Trimming cost V 7 bases and J 5 bases; bases outside gene matches: 15. Points from the study as a whole: The donors suffered from alopecia, so their immune response may not match that of healthy people.

Time point meaning: pre-sensitization, week 0. Treatment in this sample: therapeutic diphenylcyclopropenone sensitization with weekly scalp DPC. Via MiXCR, TCRdb re-called the RACE reads, giving one row per CDR3 protein. The data show more than 250,000 distinct CDR3 sequences, about 9% seen once. This clonotype showed up many times. What it binds is not known. This receptor was taken from a woman in her forties with alopecia areata. Some clones in this sample may be carry-over from other donors' samples. The genes are TRBV6-2 or TRBV6-3 and TRBJ2-7, with 9 positions matching TRBD1. The specimen was whole blood, collected in connection with sensitization to the hapten diphenylcyclopropenone (DPC). The CDR3 bases are TGTGCCAGCACCCTCCCCGCCGGGACAGGGTCCCACGAGCAGTACTTC. Protein product: CASTLPAGTGSHEQYF.